This T cell receptor (beta chain) was recovered during a study of CD8 T cells in Susac syndrome. Study-wide points: CD8+ clonal expansion in Susac was maximal in TEMRA cells and in active patients.

As to this clonotype: Its antigen is undetermined.

The CDR3 runs to 14 residues. CDR1 and CDR2 (germline): LGHDT, YNNKEL (reference sequence). The V end was cut by 0 bases, the J end by 0 bases, with 2 bases between. RNA totalling about 0.45 to 1 ug underwent reverse transcription with random hexamers. immunoSEQ multiplex PCR amplified TCR beta CDR3 across 54 Vbeta, 13 Jbeta. TCRdb reanalysed the immunoSEQ multiplex PCR reads using MiXCR and keeps one entry per CDR3 protein. The sample lists around 130,000 distinct CDR3 sequences; roughly 94% were seen once. V gene TRBV3-1 combines with J gene TRBJ2-2; D call uncertain. The sequenced sample was CD8+ T cells from PBMCs. The sequence came from a human donor with Susac syndrome. The CDR3 loop is CASSQESNTGELFF. The DNA of the CDR3 is TGTGCCAGCAGCCAAGAGTCGAACACCGGGGAGCTGTTTTTT.